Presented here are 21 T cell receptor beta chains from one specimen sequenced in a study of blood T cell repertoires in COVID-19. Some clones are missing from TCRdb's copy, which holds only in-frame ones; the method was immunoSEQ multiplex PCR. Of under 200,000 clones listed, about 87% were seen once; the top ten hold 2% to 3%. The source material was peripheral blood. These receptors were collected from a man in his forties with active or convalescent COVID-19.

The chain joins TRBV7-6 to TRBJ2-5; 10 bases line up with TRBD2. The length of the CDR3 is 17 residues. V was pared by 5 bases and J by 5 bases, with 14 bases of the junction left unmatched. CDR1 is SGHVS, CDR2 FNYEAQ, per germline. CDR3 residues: CASSGWTSGLSGETQYF. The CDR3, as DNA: TGTGCCAGCAGCGGGTGGACTAGCGGACTCTCGGGGGAGACCCAGTACTTC.

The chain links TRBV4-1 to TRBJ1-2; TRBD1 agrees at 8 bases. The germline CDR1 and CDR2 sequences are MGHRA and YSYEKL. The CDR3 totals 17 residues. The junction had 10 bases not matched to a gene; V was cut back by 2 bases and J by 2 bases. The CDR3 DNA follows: TGCGCCAGCAGCCAACCCTGGGGGACAGGAGGAAACTATGGCTACACCTTC. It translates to CASSQPWGTGGNYGYTF.

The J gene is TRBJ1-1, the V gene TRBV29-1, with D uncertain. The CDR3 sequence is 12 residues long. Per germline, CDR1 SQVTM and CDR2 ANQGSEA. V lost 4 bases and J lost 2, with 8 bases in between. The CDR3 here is CSVVPGNTEAFF. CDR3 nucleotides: TGCAGCGTTGTCCCGGGTAACACTGAAGCTTTCTTT.

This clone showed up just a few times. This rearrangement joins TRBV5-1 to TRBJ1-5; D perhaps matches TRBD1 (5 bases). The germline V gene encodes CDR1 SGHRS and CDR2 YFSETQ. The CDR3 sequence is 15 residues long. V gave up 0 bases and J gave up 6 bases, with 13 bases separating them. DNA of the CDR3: TGCGCCAGCAGCTTGGAACCCGGCGGGGGTCAGCCCCAGCATTTT. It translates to CASSLEPGGGQPQHF.

The CDR3 DNA is TGTGCCAGCAGCTTAGCGCCGGGGGGCCACACTGAAGCTTTCTTT. It translates to CASSLAPGGHTEAFF. This chain links TRBV7-9 with TRBJ1-1; the D gene is possibly TRBD1 (6 bases). Germline V gene sequence: CDR1 SEHNR, CDR2 FQNEAQ (reference sequence). This CDR3 region has 15 residues. V was trimmed by 0 bases and J by 3 bases, leaving 11 bases between them.

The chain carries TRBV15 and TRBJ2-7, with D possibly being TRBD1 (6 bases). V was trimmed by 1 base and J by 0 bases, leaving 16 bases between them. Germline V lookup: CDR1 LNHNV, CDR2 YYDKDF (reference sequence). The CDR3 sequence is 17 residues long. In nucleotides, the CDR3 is TGTGCCACCAGCAGAGCGGCCGGGGCAGGGGCCTCCTACGAGCAGTACTTC. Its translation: CATSRAAGAGASYEQYF. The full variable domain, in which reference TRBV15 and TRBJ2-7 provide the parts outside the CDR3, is DAMVIQNPRYQVTQFGKPVTLSCSQTLNHNVMYWYQQKSSQAPKLLFHYYDKDFNNEADTPDNFQSRRPNTSFCFLDIRSPGLGDTAMYLCATSRAAGAGASYEQYFGPGTRLTVT.

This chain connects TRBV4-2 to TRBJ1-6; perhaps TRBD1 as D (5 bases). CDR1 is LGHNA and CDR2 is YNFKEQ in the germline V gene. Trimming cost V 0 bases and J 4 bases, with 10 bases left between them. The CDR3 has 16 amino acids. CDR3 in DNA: TGTGCCAGCAGCCAAGATTCGAGACAGTATAATTCACCCCTCCACTTT. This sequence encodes CASSQDSRQYNSPLHF.

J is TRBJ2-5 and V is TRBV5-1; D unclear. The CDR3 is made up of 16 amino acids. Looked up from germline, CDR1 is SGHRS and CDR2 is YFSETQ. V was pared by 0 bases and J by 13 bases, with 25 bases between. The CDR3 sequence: CASSLAQSTSPNLMYF. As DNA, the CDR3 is TGCGCCAGCAGCTTGGCCCAATCCACTTCCCCCAACCTGATGTACTTC.

The CDR3: CASSQVRYTEAFF. DNA for the CDR3: TGTGCCAGCAGCCAAGTTCGTTACACTGAAGCTTTCTTT. The genes are TRBV3-1 (or the pseudogene TRBV3-2) and TRBJ1-1; D gene uncertain. V dropped 1 base and J dropped 3 bases, with 6 bases sitting between them. Germline V gives CDR1 LGHDT, CDR2 YNNKEL (reference sequence). The CDR3 has 13 amino acids.

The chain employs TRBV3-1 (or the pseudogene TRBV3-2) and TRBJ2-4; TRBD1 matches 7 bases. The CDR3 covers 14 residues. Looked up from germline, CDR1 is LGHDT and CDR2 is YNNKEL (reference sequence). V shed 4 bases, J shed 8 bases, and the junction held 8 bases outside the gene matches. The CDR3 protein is CASSRLDRSDIQYF. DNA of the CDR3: TGTGCCAGCAGCCGTTTGGACAGGTCGGACATTCAGTACTTC.

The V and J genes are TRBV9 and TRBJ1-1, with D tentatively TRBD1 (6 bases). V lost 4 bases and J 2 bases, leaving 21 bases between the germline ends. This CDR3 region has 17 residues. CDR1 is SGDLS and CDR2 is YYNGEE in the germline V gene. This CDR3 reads CASSSQGSRTANTEAFF. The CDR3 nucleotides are TGTGCCAGCAGCTCTCAAGGGAGCCGGACAGCCAACACTGAAGCTTTCTTT. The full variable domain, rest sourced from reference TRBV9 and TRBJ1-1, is DSGVTQTPKHLITATGQRVTLRCSPRSGDLSVYWYQQSLDQGLQFLIQYYNGEERAKGNILERFSAQQFPDLHSELNLSSLELGDSALYFCASSSQGSRTANTEAFFGQGTRLTVV.

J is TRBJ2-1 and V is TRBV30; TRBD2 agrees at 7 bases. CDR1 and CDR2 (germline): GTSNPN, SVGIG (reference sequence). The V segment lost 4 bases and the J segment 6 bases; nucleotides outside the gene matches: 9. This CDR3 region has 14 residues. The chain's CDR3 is CAWKVAGPSNEQFF. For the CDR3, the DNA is TGTGCCTGGAAGGTAGCGGGTCCGAGCAATGAGCAGTTCTTC.

The CDR3 DNA is TGTGCCAGCAGGCGGGGGTCCTCTCAGCCCCAGCATTTT. Its translation: CASRRGSSQPQHF. V usage is TRBV6-5 and J usage is TRBJ1-5; D perhaps matches TRBD1 (5 bases). Germline loops: CDR1 MNHEY, CDR2 SVGAGI. This CDR3 spans 13 amino acids. The V gene lost 6 bases and the J gene lost 6 bases, with 12 bases spanning the gap.

In nucleotides, the CDR3 is TGTGCCAGCAGCCAAGATGGGACAGGTAATCAGCCCCAGCATTTT. It encodes CASSQDGTGNQPQHF. This chain joins TRBV3-1 (or the pseudogene TRBV3-2) and TRBJ1-5, with 8 nucleotides matching TRBD1. Looked up from germline, CDR1 is LGHDT and CDR2 is YNNKEL (reference sequence). The CDR3 runs 15 residues. J lost 4 bases, V lost 0 bases, and 2 bases had no gene match.

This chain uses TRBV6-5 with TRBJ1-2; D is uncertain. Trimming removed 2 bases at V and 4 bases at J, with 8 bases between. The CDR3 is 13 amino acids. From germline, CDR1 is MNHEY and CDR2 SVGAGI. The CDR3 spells CASSYVRGYGYTF. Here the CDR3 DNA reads TGTGCCAGCAGTTACGTTCGGGGCTATGGCTACACCTTC.

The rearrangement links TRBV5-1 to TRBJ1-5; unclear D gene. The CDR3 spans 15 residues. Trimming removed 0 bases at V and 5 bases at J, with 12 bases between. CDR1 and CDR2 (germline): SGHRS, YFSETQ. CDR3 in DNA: TGCGCCAGCAGCTTGGTGGGAGGGAGGGATCAGCCCCAGCATTTT. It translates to CASSLVGGRDQPQHF. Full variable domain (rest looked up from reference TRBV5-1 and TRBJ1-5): KAGVTQTPRYLIKTRGQQVTLSCSPISGHRSVSWYQQTPGQGLQFLFEYFSETQRNKGNFPGRFSGRQFSNSRSEMNVSTLELGDSALYLCASSLVGGRDQPQHFGDGTRLSIL.

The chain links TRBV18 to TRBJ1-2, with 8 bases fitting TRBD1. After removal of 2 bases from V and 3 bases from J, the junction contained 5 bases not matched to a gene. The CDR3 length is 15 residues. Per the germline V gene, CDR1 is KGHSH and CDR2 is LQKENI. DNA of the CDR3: TGTGCCAGCTCACCAGCGACAGGGGTATACTATGGCTACACCTTC. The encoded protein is CASSPATGVYYGYTF. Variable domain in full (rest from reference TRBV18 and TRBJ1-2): NAGVMQNPRHLVRRRGQEARLRCSPMKGHSHVYWYRQLPEEGLKFMVYLQKENIIDESGMPKERFSAEFPKEGPSILRIQQVVRGDSAAYFCASSPATGVYYGYTFGSGTRLTVV.

DNA for the CDR3: TGTGCCAGCAGGACTAGCGGGGGTTACAATGAGCAGTTCTTC. Translated, it gives CASRTSGGYNEQFF. This chain joins TRBV6-6 and TRBJ2-1; 12 bases fit TRBD2. This CDR3 contains 14 residues. From germline, CDR1 is MNHNY and CDR2 SVGAGI (reference sequence). The V segment lost 6 bases and the J segment 4 bases; nucleotides outside the gene matches: 1.

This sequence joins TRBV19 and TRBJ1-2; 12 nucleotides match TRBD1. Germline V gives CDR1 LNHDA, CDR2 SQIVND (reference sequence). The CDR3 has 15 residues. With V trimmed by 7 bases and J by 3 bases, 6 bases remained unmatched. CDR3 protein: CASTAGTGGYYGYTF. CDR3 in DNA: TGTGCCAGTACCGCCGGGACAGGGGGCTACTATGGCTACACCTTC.

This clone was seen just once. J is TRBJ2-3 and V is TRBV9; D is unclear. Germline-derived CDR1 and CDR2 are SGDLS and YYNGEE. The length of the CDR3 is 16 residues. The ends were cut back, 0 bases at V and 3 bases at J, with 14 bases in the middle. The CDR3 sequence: CASSVATSTRTDTQYF. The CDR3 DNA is TGTGCCAGCAGCGTAGCTACCTCGACCAGGACAGATACGCAGTATTTT.

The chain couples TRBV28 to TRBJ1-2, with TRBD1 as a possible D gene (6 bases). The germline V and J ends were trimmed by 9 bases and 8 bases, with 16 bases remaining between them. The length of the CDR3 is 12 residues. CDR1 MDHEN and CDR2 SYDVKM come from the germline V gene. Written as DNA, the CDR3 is TGTGCCAGTGGGGGCATAGGAGACGGCTACACCTTC. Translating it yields CASGGIGDGYTF.